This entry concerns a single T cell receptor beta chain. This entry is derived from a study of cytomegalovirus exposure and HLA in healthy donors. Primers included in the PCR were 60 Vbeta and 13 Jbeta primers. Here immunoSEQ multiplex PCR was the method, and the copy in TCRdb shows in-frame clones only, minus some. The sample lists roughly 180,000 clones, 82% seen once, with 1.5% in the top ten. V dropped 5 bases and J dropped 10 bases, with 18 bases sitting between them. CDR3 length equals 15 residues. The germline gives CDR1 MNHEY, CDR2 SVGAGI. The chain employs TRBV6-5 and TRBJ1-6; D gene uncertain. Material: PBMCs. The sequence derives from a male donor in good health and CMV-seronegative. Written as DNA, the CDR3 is TGTGCCAGCAGTCGAACCGGGATCAATCCATCACCCCTCCACTTT. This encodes CASSRTGINPSPLHF.